The rows below give T cell receptor beta chains drawn from one sample of a study of cytomegalovirus exposure and HLA in healthy donors. TCRdb's copy holds only in-frame clones and misses some; the assay was immunoSEQ multiplex PCR. The repertoire includes around 150,000 clones, about 90% of them detected once, and about 2.9% sits in the top ten. The sequencing sample was made of PBMCs. The receptors stem from a woman aged 18 to 35 in good health and CMV-seropositive. The CDR3 runs from the conserved cysteine through the conserved F or W. The order of the fields is CDR3 DNA, CDR3 protein, J gene, V gene, D gene, clone size. A D gene is named only where the DNA matches it firmly. Where a row states a size, it is once, few, many or the class of an expanded clone; other rows omit it.

TGTGCCAGCAGTTACTCGATTTTGAAGAGGGACGAGCAGTACTTC | CASSYSILKRDEQYF | TRBJ2-7 | TRBV6-5 | NA | NA
TGTGCCAGCAGCTTTGGGACAGGGCAAGATACGCAGTATTTT | CASSFGTGQDTQYF | TRBJ2-3 | TRBV5-6 | TRBD1 | once
TGTGCCAGCAAGGACAGGGGAGGAACGAATGAGCAGTTCTTC | CASKDRGGTNEQFF | TRBJ2-1 | TRBV2 | TRBD1 | NA
TGTGCCAGTATGGATAGCGGGGTTAGCACAGATACGCAGTATTTT | CASMDSGVSTDTQYF | TRBJ2-3 | TRBV19 | TRBD2 | NA
TGTGCCACCAGCGGACCCGACAGCTATAGCAATCAGCCCCAGCATTTT | CATSGPDSYSNQPQHF | TRBJ1-5 | TRBV15 | NA | NA
TGCGCCAGCAGCCCCGTCGAGGGCGGCCGAGGTGAAAAACTGTTTTTT | CASSPVEGGRGEKLFF | TRBJ1-4 | TRBV5-1 | NA | once
TGCGCCAGCAGGATACAGGGGGGGACCGGGGAGCTGTTTTTT | CASRIQGGTGELFF | TRBJ2-2 | TRBV5-1 | NA | NA
TGTGCCAGCACCCTTTTTGGGGCAGGGAATGCTGAAGCTTTCTTT | CASTLFGAGNAEAFF | TRBJ1-1 | TRBV7-2 | NA | once
TGTGCCAGCAGCGGCCCGACTAGCGGGAGTATGGAAGATACGCAGTATTTT | CASSGPTSGSMEDTQYF | TRBJ2-3 | TRBV28 | TRBD2 | NA
TGTGCCAGCAGTCCGGACAGGGCGGCTGGAAACACCATATATTTT | CASSPDRAAGNTIYF | TRBJ1-3 | TRBV6-5 | TRBD1 | NA
TGTGCCAGCAGTTTCCGCCTTGCCGAACCGGGGTCCTACGCTCTCGAAGGGCAGTACTTC | CASSFRLAEPGSYALEGQYF | TRBJ2-7 | TRBV28 | NA | NA
TGTGCCAGCAGGAGGGCCCCCGTTACTGGCTACACCTTC | CASRRAPVTGYTF | TRBJ1-2 | TRBV6-5 | NA | NA
TGTGCCAGCAGTTTAGTTCCACTGAAGACCCAGTACTTC | CASSLVPLKTQYF | TRBJ2-5 | TRBV28 | NA | once
TGTGCCAGCAGTTTATCGAGGACTTTCCAAGAGACCCAGTACTTC | CASSLSRTFQETQYF | TRBJ2-5 | TRBV27 | NA | NA
TGTGCCAGCAGCTTGGGAGGAGGAGAGACCCAGTACTTC | CASSLGGGETQYF | TRBJ2-5 | TRBV5-6 | NA | NA
TGTGCCAGCAGGGGTCCCGGGACAGGGAAAAGCATTCAGTACTTC | CASRGPGTGKSIQYF | TRBJ2-4 | TRBV6-5 | TRBD1 | NA
TGTGCCAGCAGTGTACAGGGGGCCAAAAACATTCAGTACTTC | CASSVQGAKNIQYF | TRBJ2-4 | TRBV27 | TRBD1 | NA
TGCGCCAGCAGCCAACCCTTCGATGAGCAGTTCTTC | CASSQPFDEQFF | TRBJ2-1 | TRBV4-1 | NA | once
TGTGCCAGTAGTATCGGGGGGACAGGGGTCTACGAGCAGTACTTC | CASSIGGTGVYEQYF | TRBJ2-7 | TRBV19 | TRBD1 | NA
TGTGCCAGCAACCTAAATAGCAATCAGCCCCAGCATTTT | CASNLNSNQPQHF | TRBJ1-5 | TRBV9 | NA | NA
TGTGCCAGCAGCACCCCTGGGGCGGGAGAACCCTACGAGCAGTACTTC | CASSTPGAGEPYEQYF | TRBJ2-7 | TRBV21-1 | NA | once
TGTGCCAGCAGACGACAGGGGGCGCGAGGCTACACCTTC | CASRRQGARGYTF | TRBJ1-2 | TRBV6-5 | TRBD1 | NA
TGTGCCAGCAGCTACCTCCAGGTGAACACCGGGGAGCTGTTTTTT | CASSYLQVNTGELFF | TRBJ2-2 | TRBV5-5 | NA | NA
TGTGCCAGCAGCCCGAGAGCCTTGGACAGGAAAGCTTTCTTT | CASSPRALDRKAFF | TRBJ1-1 | TRBV14 | TRBD1 | NA
TGTGCCAGCAGCCCGGTAATAGGTCGCACAGCCTACAATGAGCAGTTCTTC | CASSPVIGRTAYNEQFF | TRBJ2-1 | TRBV7-9 | NA | NA
TGCGCCAGCAGTATACAGGTAGCCAAAAACATTCAGTACTTC | CASSIQVAKNIQYF | TRBJ2-4 | TRBV10-1 | NA | few